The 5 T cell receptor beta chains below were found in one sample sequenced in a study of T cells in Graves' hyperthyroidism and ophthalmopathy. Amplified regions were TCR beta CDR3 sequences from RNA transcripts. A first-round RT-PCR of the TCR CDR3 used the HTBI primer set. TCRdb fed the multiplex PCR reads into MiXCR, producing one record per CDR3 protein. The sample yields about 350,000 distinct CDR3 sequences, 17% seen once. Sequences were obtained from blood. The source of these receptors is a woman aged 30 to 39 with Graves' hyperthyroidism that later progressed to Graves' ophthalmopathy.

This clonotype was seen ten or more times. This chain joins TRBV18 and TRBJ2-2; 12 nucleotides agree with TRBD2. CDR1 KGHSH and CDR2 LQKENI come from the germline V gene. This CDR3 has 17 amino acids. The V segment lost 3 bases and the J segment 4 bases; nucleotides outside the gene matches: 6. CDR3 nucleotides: TGTGCCAGCTCACCTAGACTAGCGGGAGATCGCACCGGGGAGCTGTTTTTT. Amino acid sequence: CASSPRLAGDRTGELFF.

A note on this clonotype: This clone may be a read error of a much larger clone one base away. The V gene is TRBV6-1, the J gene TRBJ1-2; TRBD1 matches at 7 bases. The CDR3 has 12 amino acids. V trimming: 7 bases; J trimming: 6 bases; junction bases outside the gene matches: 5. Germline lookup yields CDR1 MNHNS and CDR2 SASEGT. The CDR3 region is CASNADRDGYTF. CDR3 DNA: TGTGCCAGCAATGCAGACAGGGATGGCTACACCTTC.

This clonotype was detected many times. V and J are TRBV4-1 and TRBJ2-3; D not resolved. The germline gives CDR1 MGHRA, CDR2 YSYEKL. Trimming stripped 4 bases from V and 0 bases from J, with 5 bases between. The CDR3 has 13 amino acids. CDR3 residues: CASSPHSTDTQYF. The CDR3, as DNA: TGCGCCAGCAGCCCTCACAGCACAGATACGCAGTATTTT.

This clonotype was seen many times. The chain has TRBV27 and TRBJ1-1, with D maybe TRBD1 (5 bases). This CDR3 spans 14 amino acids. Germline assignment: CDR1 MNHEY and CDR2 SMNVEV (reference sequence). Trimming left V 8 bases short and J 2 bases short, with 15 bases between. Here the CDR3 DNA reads TGTGCCAGCGTTCCTCGGGGGGAAAACACTGAAGCTTTCTTT. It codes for CASVPRGENTEAFF.

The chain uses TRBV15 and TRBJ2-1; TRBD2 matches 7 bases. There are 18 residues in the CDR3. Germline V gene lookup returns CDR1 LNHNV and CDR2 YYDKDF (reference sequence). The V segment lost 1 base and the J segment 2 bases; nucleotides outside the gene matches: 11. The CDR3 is CATSRGIGGRAAYNEQFF. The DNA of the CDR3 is TGTGCCACCAGCAGAGGAATTGGTGGGAGGGCCGCCTACAATGAGCAGTTCTTC.